This TCR beta chain derives from a study of OX40 agonist ivuxolimab in advanced cancers. People who had autoimmune disease history or systemic immunosuppression were excluded. Sequenced by immunoSEQ multiplex PCR; TCRdb stores in-frame clones only, minus some. The table lists some 90,000 clones, under 95% of them singletons, with around 0.86% in the top ten. V dropped 1 base and J dropped 4 bases, with 12 bases sitting between them. This CDR3 is 14 amino acids long. The V gene is TRBV5-7, the J gene TRBJ2-7; maybe TRBD2 (5 bases). TRBV5-7 carries the ORF label, with uncertain function. The origin of this receptor is an adult with an advanced solid tumor such as melanoma, head and neck, liver or kidney cancer. The sequencing here drew on CD4+ or CD8+ T cells sorted from blood, taken in a trial of the OX40 agonist ivuxolimab. CDR3: CASSLPGSQYEQYF. The CDR3 region has the DNA TGTGCCAGCAGCTTGCCGGGGTCCCAATACGAGCAGTACTTC.